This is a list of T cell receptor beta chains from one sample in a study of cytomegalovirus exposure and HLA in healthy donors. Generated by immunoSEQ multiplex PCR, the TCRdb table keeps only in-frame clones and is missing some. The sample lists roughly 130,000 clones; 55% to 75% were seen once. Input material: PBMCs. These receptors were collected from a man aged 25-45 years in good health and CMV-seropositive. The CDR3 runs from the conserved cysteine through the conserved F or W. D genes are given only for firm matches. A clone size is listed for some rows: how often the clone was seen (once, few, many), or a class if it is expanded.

CDR3aa: CAWKASGRETGELFF
CDR3nt: TGTGCCTGGAAGGCTAGCGGGAGGGAGACCGGGGAGCTGTTTTTT
d_gene: TRBD2
v_gene: TRBV30
abundance: medium-sized
j_gene: TRBJ2-2

CDR3aa: CSVERGGRNTEAFF
CDR3nt: TGCAGCGTTGAAAGGGGAGGGAGGAACACTGAAGCTTTCTTT
d_gene: NA
v_gene: TRBV29-1
abundance: NA
j_gene: TRBJ1-1

CDR3aa: CASSPRTGRDQPQHF
CDR3nt: TGCGCCAGCAGCCCCAGGACAGGTAGAGACCAGCCCCAGCATTTT
d_gene: TRBD1
v_gene: TRBV5-1
abundance: NA
j_gene: TRBJ1-5

CDR3aa: CASSDRGLGAQYF
CDR3nt: TGTGCCAGCAGCGACAGGGGGCTGGGGGCCCAGTACTTC
d_gene: TRBD1
v_gene: TRBV6-5
abundance: NA
j_gene: TRBJ2-5

CDR3aa: CASNPPPEANTGELFF
CDR3nt: TGTGCCAGCAACCCCCCGCCCGAGGCGAACACCGGGGAGCTGTTTTTT
d_gene: NA
v_gene: TRBV7-9
abundance: NA
j_gene: TRBJ2-2

CDR3aa: CASSLNRWDGYTF
CDR3nt: TGTGCCAGCAGCTTAAACAGATGGGATGGCTACACCTTC
d_gene: NA
v_gene: TRBV7-2
abundance: few
j_gene: TRBJ1-2

CDR3aa: CASSGRTAEVYGYTF
CDR3nt: TGTGCCAGCTCAGGTCGGACAGCCGAGGTCTATGGCTACACCTTC
d_gene: NA
v_gene: TRBV18
abundance: few
j_gene: TRBJ1-2

CDR3aa: CSGGGFYEQYF
CDR3nt: TGCAGCGGGGGAGGGTTTTACGAGCAGTACTTC
d_gene: TRBD2
v_gene: TRBV29-1
abundance: few
j_gene: TRBJ2-7

CDR3aa: CASRTTHNEQFF
CDR3nt: TGCGCCAGCAGGACTACCCACAATGAGCAGTTCTTC
d_gene: NA
v_gene: TRBV10-2
abundance: NA
j_gene: TRBJ2-1

CDR3aa: CASSPLQGRDYEQYF
CDR3nt: TGTGCCAGCAGCCCGTTACAGGGAAGGGACTACGAGCAGTACTTC
d_gene: NA
v_gene: TRBV11-2
abundance: NA
j_gene: TRBJ2-7

CDR3aa: CASSKQGIHGYTF
CDR3nt: TGTGCCAGTAGTAAACAGGGGATCCATGGCTACACCTTC
d_gene: TRBD1
v_gene: TRBV19
abundance: NA
j_gene: TRBJ1-2

CDR3aa: CASSVGISGRSLYEQYF
CDR3nt: TGTGCCAGCAGCGTAGGTATTAGCGGGAGATCGCTCTACGAGCAGTACTTC
d_gene: TRBD2
v_gene: TRBV9
abundance: NA
j_gene: TRBJ2-7

CDR3aa: CASSVGAGGQGITDTQYF
CDR3nt: TGTGCCAGCAGCGTAGGAGCGGGCGGCCAGGGAATCACAGATACGCAGTATTTT
d_gene: NA
v_gene: TRBV9
abundance: NA
j_gene: TRBJ2-3

CDR3aa: CASSLVGLPVAGVGTEAFF
CDR3nt: TGCGCCAGCAGCTTGGTGGGATTGCCGGTGGCAGGGGTCGGCACTGAAGCTTTCTTT
d_gene: NA
v_gene: TRBV5-1
abundance: NA
j_gene: TRBJ1-1

CDR3aa: CASSDGTENTIYF
CDR3nt: TGCGCCAGCAGCGACGGGACAGAAAACACCATATATTTT
d_gene: TRBD1
v_gene: TRBV5-1
abundance: NA
j_gene: TRBJ1-3

CDR3aa: CASSDVASYNEQFF
CDR3nt: TGTGCCAGCAGTGATGTGGCCAGCTACAATGAGCAGTTCTTC
d_gene: NA
v_gene: TRBV25-1
abundance: few
j_gene: TRBJ2-1

CDR3aa: CASSWPDRESAPLHF
CDR3nt: TGTGCCAGCAGCTGGCCGGACAGGGAATCGGCACCCCTCCACTTT
d_gene: TRBD1
v_gene: TRBV7-9
abundance: NA
j_gene: TRBJ1-6

CDR3aa: CASRDRVHYGYTF
CDR3nt: TGTGCCAGCCGGGACAGAGTACACTATGGCTACACCTTC
d_gene: TRBD1
v_gene: TRBV19
abundance: few
j_gene: TRBJ1-2

CDR3aa: CASSVLAGDIYEQYF
CDR3nt: TGTGCCAGCAGCGTACTAGCGGGAGACATCTACGAGCAGTACTTC
d_gene: TRBD2
v_gene: TRBV5-4
abundance: NA
j_gene: TRBJ2-7

CDR3aa: CASSYAGGGYEQYF
CDR3nt: TGTGCCAGCAGTTACGCGGGAGGCGGCTACGAGCAGTACTTC
d_gene: TRBD2
v_gene: TRBV27
abundance: NA
j_gene: TRBJ2-7

CDR3aa: CASSRQTGYEQYF
CDR3nt: TGTGCCAGCAGTCGACAAACAGGGTACGAGCAGTACTTC
d_gene: NA
v_gene: TRBV27
abundance: NA
j_gene: TRBJ2-7

CDR3aa: CAISPAGAYEQFF
CDR3nt: TGTGCCATCAGCCCAGCGGGAGCCTATGAGCAGTTCTTC
d_gene: TRBD2
v_gene: TRBV10-3
abundance: NA
j_gene: TRBJ2-1

CDR3aa: CASSLTGTGSGNTIYF
CDR3nt: TGTGCCAGCAGCCTAACCGGGACAGGCTCTGGAAACACCATATATTTT
d_gene: TRBD1
v_gene: TRBV7-6
abundance: few
j_gene: TRBJ1-3

CDR3aa: CASSRTWLRSFNQPQHF
CDR3nt: TGTGCCAGTAGTAGGACATGGCTAAGGAGCTTTAATCAGCCCCAGCATTTT
d_gene: NA
v_gene: TRBV19
abundance: NA
j_gene: TRBJ1-5

CDR3aa: CASRAVNEIQPQHF
CDR3nt: TGTGCCAGCAGAGCCGTTAACGAAATCCAGCCCCAGCATTTT
d_gene: NA
v_gene: TRBV2
abundance: NA
j_gene: TRBJ1-5

CDR3aa: CASSWTSGNNEQFF
CDR3nt: TGTGCCAGCAGTTGGACTAGCGGTAATAATGAGCAGTTCTTC
d_gene: TRBD2
v_gene: TRBV2
abundance: NA
j_gene: TRBJ2-1

CDR3aa: CASSSTRLSGTGPLNYGYTF
CDR3nt: TGTGCCAGTAGCTCAACTCGACTTTCCGGGACAGGGCCTCTTAACTATGGCTACACCTTC
d_gene: TRBD1
v_gene: TRBV19
abundance: NA
j_gene: TRBJ1-2

CDR3aa: CAISYIGTSGTYEQFF
CDR3nt: TGTGCCATCAGTTACATAGGGACTAGCGGGACGTATGAGCAGTTCTTC
d_gene: TRBD2
v_gene: TRBV10-3
abundance: few
j_gene: TRBJ2-1

CDR3aa: CASSQSSAGVEEQYF
CDR3nt: TGCGCCAGCAGTCAATCCTCAGCGGGAGTGGAAGAGCAGTACTTC
d_gene: TRBD2
v_gene: TRBV23-1
abundance: NA
j_gene: TRBJ2-7

CDR3aa: CASSRQGPSEKLFF
CDR3nt: TGTGCCAGCAGCAGACAGGGGCCTAGTGAAAAACTGTTTTTT
d_gene: TRBD1
v_gene: TRBV5-4
abundance: few
j_gene: TRBJ1-4

CDR3aa: CSVEVDPTSGMDTQYF
CDR3nt: TGCAGCGTTGAAGTGGATCCGACTAGCGGGATGGATACGCAGTATTTT
d_gene: TRBD2
v_gene: TRBV29-1
abundance: NA
j_gene: TRBJ2-3

CDR3aa: CASSLSSGSYSDTQYF
CDR3nt: TGCGCCAGCAGCTTGTCCAGCGGGAGTTACTCAGATACGCAGTATTTT
d_gene: TRBD2
v_gene: TRBV5-1
abundance: once
j_gene: TRBJ2-3

CDR3aa: CASSKTSGDYNEQFF
CDR3nt: TGCGCCAGCAGTAAGACTAGCGGGGATTACAATGAGCAGTTCTTC
d_gene: TRBD2
v_gene: TRBV10-1
abundance: NA
j_gene: TRBJ2-1

CDR3aa: CASSVGAGVSHNEQFF
CDR3nt: TGTGCCAGCAGCGTAGGGGCGGGAGTGTCCCACAATGAGCAGTTCTTC
d_gene: TRBD2
v_gene: TRBV9
abundance: NA
j_gene: TRBJ2-1

CDR3aa: CASSQWSVGGLNEKLFF
CDR3nt: TGCGCCAGCAGCCAATGGTCCGTGGGGGGGCTTAATGAAAAACTGTTTTTT
d_gene: NA
v_gene: TRBV4-1
abundance: NA
j_gene: TRBJ1-4

CDR3aa: CASSFARDQPQHF
CDR3nt: TGTGCCAGCAGCTTTGCGAGGGATCAGCCCCAGCATTTT
d_gene: NA
v_gene: TRBV7-2
abundance: NA
j_gene: TRBJ1-5

CDR3aa: CASSQASGTGGYYEQYF
CDR3nt: TGCGCCAGCAGCCAAGCTTCCGGGACAGGAGGCTACTACGAGCAGTACTTC
d_gene: TRBD1
v_gene: TRBV4-3
abundance: NA
j_gene: TRBJ2-7

CDR3aa: CASSPGQGLDTQYF
CDR3nt: TGTGCCAGCAGCCCGGGACAGGGTCTAGATACGCAGTATTTT
d_gene: TRBD1
v_gene: TRBV28
abundance: NA
j_gene: TRBJ2-3

CDR3aa: CAISEPSGRGVGETQYF
CDR3nt: TGTGCCATCAGTGAGCCTAGCGGGAGGGGAGTGGGGGAGACCCAGTACTTC
d_gene: TRBD2
v_gene: TRBV10-3
abundance: NA
j_gene: TRBJ2-5

CDR3aa: CASSRLAGGYEQYF
CDR3nt: TGTGCCAGTAGTAGACTAGCGGGAGGGTACGAGCAGTACTTC
d_gene: TRBD2
v_gene: TRBV19
abundance: few
j_gene: TRBJ2-7

CDR3aa: CASSQDQAYTDTQYF
CDR3nt: TGCGCCAGCAGCCAAGACCAGGCCTACACAGATACGCAGTATTTT
d_gene: NA
v_gene: TRBV4-3
abundance: NA
j_gene: TRBJ2-3

CDR3aa: CASSAPGLAGLRTNEQYF
CDR3nt: TGTGCCAGCAGCGCACCGGGACTAGCGGGCCTTAGGACTAACGAGCAGTACTTC
d_gene: TRBD2
v_gene: TRBV7-2
abundance: NA
j_gene: TRBJ2-7

CDR3aa: CSVGLADYNEQFF
CDR3nt: TGCAGCGTCGGACTAGCGGATTACAATGAGCAGTTCTTC
d_gene: TRBD2
v_gene: TRBV29-1
abundance: NA
j_gene: TRBJ2-1

CDR3aa: CASSLEPSSYNEQFF
CDR3nt: TGCGCCAGCAGCTTGGAACCTAGCTCCTACAATGAGCAGTTCTTC
d_gene: NA
v_gene: TRBV5-1
abundance: NA
j_gene: TRBJ2-1

CDR3aa: CASSYLTGDGYTF
CDR3nt: TGTGCCAGCAGTTACCTGACAGGGGATGGCTACACCTTC
d_gene: TRBD1
v_gene: TRBV6-5
abundance: NA
j_gene: TRBJ1-2

CDR3aa: CASSQQAGVNTGELFF
CDR3nt: TGTGCCAGCAGCCAACAAGCGGGAGTGAACACCGGGGAGCTGTTTTTT
d_gene: TRBD2
v_gene: TRBV7-9
abundance: NA
j_gene: TRBJ2-2

CDR3aa: CASSLTSGSTDTQYF
CDR3nt: TGTGCCAGCAGCCTGACTAGCGGGAGCACAGATACGCAGTATTTT
d_gene: TRBD2
v_gene: TRBV27
abundance: NA
j_gene: TRBJ2-3

CDR3aa: CASRARTSVQETQYF
CDR3nt: TGTGCCAGCAGGGCGAGGACTAGCGTACAAGAGACCCAGTACTTC
d_gene: TRBD2
v_gene: TRBV2
abundance: few
j_gene: TRBJ2-5

CDR3aa: CASSVGGTSGYEQYF
CDR3nt: TGTGCCAGCAGCGTCGGGGGGACTAGCGGTTACGAGCAGTACTTC
d_gene: TRBD2
v_gene: TRBV9
abundance: NA
j_gene: TRBJ2-7

CDR3aa: CASSEGLGITEAFF
CDR3nt: TGTGCCAGCAGCGAGGGCTTGGGGATCACTGAAGCTTTCTTT
d_gene: NA
v_gene: TRBV7-2
abundance: few
j_gene: TRBJ1-1

CDR3aa: CASSLDRGAVRDEQFF
CDR3nt: TGCGCCAGCAGCTTGGATCGGGGGGCAGTTCGGGATGAGCAGTTCTTC
d_gene: NA
v_gene: TRBV5-1
abundance: NA
j_gene: TRBJ2-1

CDR3aa: CASSLGLAGGNEQFF
CDR3nt: TGCGCCAGCAGCTTGGGACTAGCGGGAGGAAATGAGCAGTTCTTC
d_gene: TRBD2
v_gene: TRBV5-1
abundance: NA
j_gene: TRBJ2-1

CDR3aa: CASSPFEVQETQYF
CDR3nt: TGCGCCAGCAGCCCTTTCGAGGTCCAAGAGACCCAGTACTTC
d_gene: NA
v_gene: TRBV4-1
abundance: NA
j_gene: TRBJ2-5

CDR3aa: CASSWTGNQPQHF
CDR3nt: TGTGCCAGCAGTTGGACAGGCAATCAGCCCCAGCATTTT
d_gene: NA
v_gene: TRBV28
abundance: NA
j_gene: TRBJ1-5